This T cell receptor (beta chain) derives from a study of neurological immune-mediated disorders (dated 2019 in TCRdb). For context, the study as a whole: Among the approximately 34 multiple sclerosis patients, relapsing-remitting MS accounted for about 31 and secondary progressive MS accounted for 3. Using UMI-based sequencing, the study compared peripheral blood TCR-beta repertoires from patients with HTLV-I-associated myelopathy (HAM/TSP), patients with multiple sclerosis, and healthy controls. The 106 TCR-beta libraries included longitudinal samples, technical triplicates and paired sorted CD4+ and CD8+ T-cell subsets alongside PBMC samples. The cohort comprised approximately 67 subjects: roughly 14 HAM/TSP patients, 35 or so multiple sclerosis patients and about 20 healthy controls.

This clonotype was recorded at least ten times. The specificity of this receptor is unknown. Base qualities were left out, and no much larger clone turns up one base away. For the unsorted PBMC libraries, 2 million PBMCs were stored in RNAlater at -80 degrees C until RNA extraction and were used to generate the libraries. Multiple sclerosis patients were enrolled in a US clinical protocol under which disease progression was evaluated by magnetic resonance imaging. Peripheral blood was subjected to Ficoll-Hypaque density gradient centrifugation to isolate PBMCs, which were then cryopreserved in liquid nitrogen. cDNA was synthesized by template-switch 5'RACE using a primer carrying a 10-nucleotide random unique molecular identifier by which each TCR transcript was tagged. Over 200 million TCR-beta sequences, covering 15-18 subjects, were produced in each sequencing run. Total RNA was extracted with the RNeasy kit. The KAPA Real-time Library Amplification kit was used to amplify TCR-beta VDJ regions with primers for the TCR constant region and the 5'RACE anchor. A first PCR added sample indexes and Illumina adaptors, and a second PCR then raised library yield. The roughly 650 bp TCR product was size-selected on a 2% E-gel SizeSelection system after Ampure bead purification. Before pooling, library quality was checked on a Bioanalyzer, concentration was measured with Qubit, and libraries were quantified with the Kapa Library Quantification kit. Libraries were sequenced paired-end 2 x 150 bp on an Illumina HiSeq 2500. To increase sequence diversity, about 23-32% phiX was spiked into each library pool. In the paper's pipeline: Quality-filtered reads were processed with the UMI-based MiGEC pipeline, which removed over 85% of raw TCR sequences during error correction. VDJ genes were aligned to IMGT germline references, and clonotypes were defined by unique CDR3 amino acid sequence plus V-J genes. Clonal expansion, Shannon diversity and CDR3 relatedness were evaluated with VDJtools (CalcPairwiseDistances, ClusterSamples), while phylogenetic trees were built in CLCbio workbench. Expanded clones were defined as having at least 8 unique UMIs, based on coefficient-of-variation modelling across technical triplicates. TCRdb itself trimmed the public reads at Q25 with fastp, ran MiXCR and retained productive beta chains. Every entry covers one CDR3 protein and lists the most common genes and DNA from its rows. None of the V and J calls come from the authors' own analysis; TCRdb made them. In this sample the table shows some 66,000 distinct CDR3 sequences, over 4% of which occur a single time. The ten largest clones represent about 2.6% of the sample.

Points the paper makes about the study in general: The highest TCR clonal expansion was observed in HAM/TSP patients, whereas the lowest was observed in MS patients, even when compared with healthy controls. Repertoires from 18 of 34 MS patients were grouped by phylogenetic analysis into a cluster of related CDR3 sequences, suggesting a possible repertoire-level signature. No identical CDR3 amino acid sequences were shared among expanded clones across subjects, suggesting private TCR-beta repertoires in all groups. No clinical or MRI features were associated with the MS cluster, and the authors said that larger cohorts are needed.

V is cut by 1 base and J by 8 bases, and the space between the germline ends is 8 bases. From the germline V gene, CDR1 is MGHRA and CDR2 is YSYEKL. The CDR3 holds 13 amino acids from the cysteine to the phenylalanine. Left in the record is the CDR3 DNA by itself, 39 bases read in frame from the first base. Sample: PBMCs. This sequence originates from a man in his fifties with multiple sclerosis. Recombination linked TRBV4-1 to TRBJ1-4; TRBD1 is perhaps the D gene, given 5 matching bases. The bases are TGCGCCAGCAGCCAAGCAGGGCGGGAAAAACTGTTTTTT. Its product reads: CASSQAGREKLFF.